This entry lists 15 T cell receptor beta chains sequenced from one sample in a study of T cells in Graves' hyperthyroidism and ophthalmopathy. There were TCR beta CDR3 regions amplified from RNA transcripts. During a first-round RT-PCR of the TCR CDR3, the HTBI primer set was used. TCRdb re-analysed the multiplex PCR reads in MiXCR, keeping a single row per CDR3 protein. The data hold roughly 550,000 distinct CDR3 sequences, with 16% observed a single time. Sequencing was done on a sample of blood. The receptor set was obtained from a woman aged 25-40 years with Graves' ophthalmopathy.

The sample holds many counts of this clonotype. This rearrangement joins TRBV6-6 to TRBJ2-6; D unresolved. Trimming left V 0 bases short and J 0 bases short, with 12 bases between. CDR3 length: 18 residues. Germline CDR1 MNHNY, CDR2 SVGAGI (reference sequence). The CDR3 nucleotides read TGTGCCAGCAGTTACTCATCCCCACGGTTCTCTGGGGCCAACGTCCTGACTTTC. Amino acids: CASSYSSPRFSGANVLTF.

V is TRBV18 and J is TRBJ2-2, with D possibly called TRBD1 or TRBD2 (5 bases each). Germline CDR1 KGHSH, CDR2 LQKENI. Trimming took off 8 bases at V and 1 base at J, with 11 bases between the two ends. This CDR3 has 14 amino acids. This CDR3 reads CASQTTGNTGELFF. DNA of the CDR3: TGTGCCAGCCAGACTACAGGGAACACCGGGGAGCTGTTTTTT. The whole variable domain, filled in from reference TRBV18 and TRBJ2-2, reads NAGVMQNPRHLVRRRGQEARLRCSPMKGHSHVYWYRQLPEEGLKFMVYLQKENIIDESGMPKERFSAEFPKEGPSILRIQQVVRGDSAAYFCASQTTGNTGELFFGEGSRLTVL.

This clonotype was counted many times. The genes are TRBV6-2 or TRBV6-3 and TRBJ1-2; 7 positions agree with TRBD1. In germline, CDR1 is MNHEY, CDR2 SVGEGT. Trimming cost V 7 bases and J 7 bases; bases outside gene matches: 12. This CDR3 has 14 residues. CDR3: CASNRRETGSGYTF. CDR3 DNA: TGTGCCAGCAATCGACGGGAGACAGGGAGTGGCTACACCTTC.

In regard to this clonotype: This may stem from a read error, because a much larger clone lies one nucleotide away. The V and J genes are TRBV7-2 and TRBJ2-3; no firm D call. The CDR3 runs 13 residues. The germline CDR1 and CDR2 sequences are SGHTA and FQGNSA. CDR3 bases: TGTGCCGGCAGCTTCTCCCCCCCAGATACGCAGTATTTT. Protein sequence: CAGSFSPPDTQYF.

The chain joins TRBV18 to TRBJ1-3, with D unclear. The CDR3 runs 14 residues. The ends were cut back, 1 base at V and 0 bases at J, with 4 bases in the middle. CDR1 is KGHSH and CDR2 is LQKENI in the germline V gene. The CDR3 sequence: CASSPQNSGNTIYF. For the CDR3, the DNA is TGTGCCAGCTCACCACAGAACTCTGGAAACACCATATATTTT.

This sequence joins TRBV7-8 and TRBJ2-1; 8 bases agree with TRBD2. Trimming at V came to 6 bases and at J to 15 bases, leaving 10 bases not matched to a gene. CDR1 and CDR2 (germline): SGHVS, FQNEAQ. The length of the CDR3 is 12 residues. The CDR3 region is CASSFTSGDTFF. CDR3 nucleotide sequence: TGTGCCAGCAGTTTTACTAGCGGAGACACGTTCTTC. Full variable domain (missing parts from reference TRBV7-8 and TRBJ2-1): GAGVSQSPRYKVAKRGQDVALRCDPISGHVSLFWYQQALGQGPEFLTYFQNEAQLDKSGLPSDRFFAERPEGSVSTLKIQRTQQEDSAVYLCASSFTSGDTFFGPGTRLTVL.

This clonotype was observed at least ten times. The genes are TRBV2 and TRBJ1-6; D not certain. The germline V gene encodes CDR1 SNHLY and CDR2 FYNNEI. V was trimmed by 1 base and J by 5 bases, leaving 9 bases between them. This CDR3 has 15 amino acids. The CDR3 DNA sequence: TGTGCCAGCAGTGAAGACAGAAGCAATAATTCACCCCTCCACTTT. Residues: CASSEDRSNNSPLHF.

J is TRBJ2-2 and V is TRBV5-1; D gene unclear. The CDR3 totals 12 residues. V was clipped by 0 bases and J by 9 bases, with 6 bases between them. Germline loops: CDR1 SGHRS, CDR2 YFSETQ. The CDR3 reads CASSLGSRELFF. The DNA of the CDR3 is TGCGCCAGCAGCTTGGGGTCCCGGGAGCTGTTTTTT.

This clonotype was detected ten times or more. The chain joins TRBV7-9 to TRBJ2-7; TRBD2 agrees at 7 bases. From germline, CDR1 is SEHNR and CDR2 FQNEAQ (reference sequence). The CDR3 totals 16 residues. The junction had 14 bases not matched to a gene; V was cut back by 7 bases and J by 2 bases. CDR3 coding DNA: TGTGCCAGCACCCTAGGGTCCAGCGGGATAACCTACGAGCAGTACTTC. Protein product: CASTLGSSGITYEQYF.

This clonotype was counted a single time. The chain recombines TRBV28 with TRBJ2-3; D might be TRBD1 or TRBD2, each matching 5 bases. CDR1 and CDR2 from the germline V gene are MDHEN and SYDVKM. Trimming took 5 bases from V and 7 from J, leaving 13 bases between them. This CDR3 is built from 13 residues. The CDR3 here is CASSPGTQNTQYF. CDR3 DNA sequence: TGTGCCAGCAGTCCCGGGACCCAGAATACGCAGTATTTT.

This clonotype was detected a few times. The chain employs TRBV12-5 and TRBJ2-1, with 9 bases fitting TRBD2. J was trimmed by 6 bases and V by 3 bases; bases with no gene match: 12. The germline V gene has CDR1 LGHNT and CDR2 FRNRAP. The CDR3 contains 17 residues. In nucleotides, the CDR3 is TGTGCTAGTGGTTTTTCCTCAGAGACTAGCGGTACCAATGAGCAGTTCTTC. It is translated as CASGFSSETSGTNEQFF.

This clonotype has at least ten counts. The chain employs TRBV6-1 and TRBJ2-2; TRBD2 matches at 12 bases. CDR1 and CDR2 (germline): MNHNS, SASEGT. V dropped 5 bases and J dropped 3; count of bases not matched to a gene: 10. This CDR3 is built from 18 residues. The CDR3 DNA reads TGTGCCAGCAGTTCCCGATTACTAGCGGGAGGCCACACCGGGGAGCTGTTTTTT. This encodes CASSSRLLAGGHTGELFF.

This clonotype was recorded many times. The chain carries TRBV6-1 and TRBJ2-7; possibly TRBD1 for D (5 bases). Deletions cut 6 bases from V and 1 base from J, with 7 bases between. The CDR3 length is 12 residues. The germline V gene encodes CDR1 MNHNS and CDR2 SASEGT. The CDR3 DNA reads as TGTGCCAGCAGGTCAGGGTCCTACGAGCAGTACTTC. Translated, it gives CASRSGSYEQYF.

Note on this clonotype: Sequence at one end of the junction differs from germline and may be a read error. This chain links TRBV12-3 or TRBV12-4 with TRBJ2-2; the D gene is possibly TRBD2 (6 bases). This CDR3 has 14 residues. The CDR3 here is CASRSRRGTGGLFF. CDR3 sequence (DNA): TGTGCCAGCAGATCCCGACGGGGCACCGGGGGGCTGTTTTTT.

This clonotype was recorded many times. This sequence joins TRBV6-1 and TRBJ1-2; 8 bases match TRBD1. The V segment lost 8 bases and the J segment 4 bases; nucleotides outside the gene matches: 9. This CDR3 has 14 amino acids. The germline V gene encodes CDR1 MNHNS and CDR2 SASEGT. The CDR3 loop reads CASGGQGASYGYTF. CDR3 DNA sequence: TGTGCCAGCGGCGGACAGGGCGCCTCCTATGGCTACACCTTC.